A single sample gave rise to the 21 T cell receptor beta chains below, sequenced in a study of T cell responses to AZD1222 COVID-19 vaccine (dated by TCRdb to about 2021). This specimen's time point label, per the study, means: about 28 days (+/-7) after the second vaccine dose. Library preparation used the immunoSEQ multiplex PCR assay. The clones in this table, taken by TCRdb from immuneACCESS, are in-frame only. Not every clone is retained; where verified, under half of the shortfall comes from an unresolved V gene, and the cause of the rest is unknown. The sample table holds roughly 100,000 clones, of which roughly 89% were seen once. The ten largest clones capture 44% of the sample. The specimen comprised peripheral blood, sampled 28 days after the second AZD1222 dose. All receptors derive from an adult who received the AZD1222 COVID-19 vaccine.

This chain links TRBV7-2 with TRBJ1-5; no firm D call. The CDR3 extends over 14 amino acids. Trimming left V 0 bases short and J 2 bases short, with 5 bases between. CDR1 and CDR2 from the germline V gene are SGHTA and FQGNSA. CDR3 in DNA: TGTGCCAGCAGCTTAGCGCAGGGCAATCAGCCCCAGCATTTT. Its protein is CASSLAQGNQPQHF.

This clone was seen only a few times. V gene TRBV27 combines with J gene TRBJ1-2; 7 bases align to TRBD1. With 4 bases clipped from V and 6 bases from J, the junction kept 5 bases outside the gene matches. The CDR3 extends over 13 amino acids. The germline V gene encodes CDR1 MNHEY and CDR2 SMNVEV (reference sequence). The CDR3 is CASSYRGANGYTF. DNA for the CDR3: TGTGCCAGCAGTTACAGGGGAGCGAATGGCTACACCTTC.

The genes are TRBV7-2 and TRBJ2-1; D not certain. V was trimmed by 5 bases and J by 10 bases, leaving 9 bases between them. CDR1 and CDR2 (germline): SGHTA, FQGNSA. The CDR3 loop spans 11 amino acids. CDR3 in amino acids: CASSPLTEQFF. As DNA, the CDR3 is TGTGCCAGCAGCCCTCTGACGGAGCAGTTCTTC.

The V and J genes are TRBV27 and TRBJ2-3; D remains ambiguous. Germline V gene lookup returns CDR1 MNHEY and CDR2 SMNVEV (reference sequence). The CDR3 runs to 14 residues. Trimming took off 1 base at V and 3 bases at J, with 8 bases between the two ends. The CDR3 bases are TGTGCCAGCAGTTTATTGTTGGCGACAGATACGCAGTATTTT. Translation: CASSLLLATDTQYF.

The CDR3 sequence: CASSPDVDTQYF. CDR3 coding DNA: TGTGCCAGCAGCCCCGATGTTGATACGCAGTATTTT. The genes are TRBV7-8 and TRBJ2-3, with D unresolved. The CDR3 is made up of 12 amino acids. The ends were cut back, 5 bases at V and 6 bases at J, with 9 bases in the middle. Germline V gives CDR1 SGHVS, CDR2 FQNEAQ.

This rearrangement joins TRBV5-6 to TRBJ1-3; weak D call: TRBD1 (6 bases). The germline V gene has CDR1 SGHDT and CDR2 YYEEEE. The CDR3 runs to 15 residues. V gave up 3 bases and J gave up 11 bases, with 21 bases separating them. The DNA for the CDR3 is TGTGCCAGCAGCTCAGGACAGACGAGCGGTCTCCCCATATATTTT. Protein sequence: CASSSGQTSGLPIYF. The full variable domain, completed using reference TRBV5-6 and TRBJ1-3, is DAGVTQSPTHLIKTRGQQVTLRCSPKSGHDTVSWYQQALGQGPQFIFQYYEEEERQRGNFPDRFSGHQFPNYSSELNVNALLLGDSALYLCASSSGQTSGLPIYFGEGSWLTVV.

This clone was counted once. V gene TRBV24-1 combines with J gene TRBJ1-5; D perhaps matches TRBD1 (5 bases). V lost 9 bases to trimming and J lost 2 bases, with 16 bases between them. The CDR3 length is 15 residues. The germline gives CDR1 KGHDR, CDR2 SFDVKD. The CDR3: CATQEAGLGNQPQHF. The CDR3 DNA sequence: TGTGCCACCCAAGAGGCAGGGTTGGGCAATCAGCCCCAGCATTTT.

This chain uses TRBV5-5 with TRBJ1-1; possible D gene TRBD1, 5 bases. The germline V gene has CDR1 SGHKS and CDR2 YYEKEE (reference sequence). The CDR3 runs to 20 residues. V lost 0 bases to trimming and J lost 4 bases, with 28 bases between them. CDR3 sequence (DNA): TGTGCCAGCAGCTTGGGAGTAGGTCGGCTGGGACCCGTTAGGAGCACTGAAGCTTTCTTT. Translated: CASSLGVGRLGPVRSTEAFF.

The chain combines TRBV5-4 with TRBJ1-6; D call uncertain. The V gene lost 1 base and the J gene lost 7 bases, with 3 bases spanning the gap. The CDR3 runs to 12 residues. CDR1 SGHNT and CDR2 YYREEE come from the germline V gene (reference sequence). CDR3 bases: TGTGCCAGCAGCTTGATGAATTCACCCCTCCACTTT. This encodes CASSLMNSPLHF.

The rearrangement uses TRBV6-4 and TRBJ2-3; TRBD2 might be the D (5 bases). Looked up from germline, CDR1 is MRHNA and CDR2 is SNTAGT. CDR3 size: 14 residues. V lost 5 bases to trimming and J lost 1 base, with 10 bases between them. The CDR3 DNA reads TGTGCCAGCAGTCCTGGACTGGGCACAGATACGCAGTATTTT. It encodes CASSPGLGTDTQYF.

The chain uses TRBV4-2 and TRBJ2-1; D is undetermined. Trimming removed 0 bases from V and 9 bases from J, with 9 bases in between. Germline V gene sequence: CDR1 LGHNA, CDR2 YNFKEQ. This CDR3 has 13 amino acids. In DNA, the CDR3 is TGTGCCAGCAGCCAAGATCTGTTAGGTGAGCAGTTCTTC. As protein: CASSQDLLGEQFF.

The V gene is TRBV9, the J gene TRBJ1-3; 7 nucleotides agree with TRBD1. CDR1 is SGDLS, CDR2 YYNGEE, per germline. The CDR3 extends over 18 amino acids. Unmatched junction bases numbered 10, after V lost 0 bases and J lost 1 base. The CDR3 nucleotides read TGTGCCAGCAGCGTAGGTCATACAGGGGCATTTTCTGGAAACACCATATATTTT. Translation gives CASSVGHTGAFSGNTIYF.

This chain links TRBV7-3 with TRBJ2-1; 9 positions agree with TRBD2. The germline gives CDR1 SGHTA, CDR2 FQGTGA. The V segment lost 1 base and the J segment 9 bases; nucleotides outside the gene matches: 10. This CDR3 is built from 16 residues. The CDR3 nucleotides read TGTGCCAGCAGCTTAATGGCGGGAGGGCCTGGGGGTGAGCAGTTCTTC. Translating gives CASSLMAGGPGGEQFF.

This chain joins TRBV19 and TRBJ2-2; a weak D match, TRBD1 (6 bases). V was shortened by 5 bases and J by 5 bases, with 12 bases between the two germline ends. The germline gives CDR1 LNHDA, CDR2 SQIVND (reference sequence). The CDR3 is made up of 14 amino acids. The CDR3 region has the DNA TGTGCCAGTAGTGAACATACAGGGACCGGGGAGCTGTTTTTT. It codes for CASSEHTGTGELFF. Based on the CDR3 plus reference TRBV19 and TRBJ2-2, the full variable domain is DGGITQSPKYLFRKEGQNVTLSCEQNLNHDAMYWYRQDPGQGLRLIYYSQIVNDFQKGDIAEGYSVSREKKESFPLTVTSAQKNPTAFYLCASSEHTGTGELFFGEGSRLTVL.

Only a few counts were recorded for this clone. The CDR3 nucleotides read TGTGCCAGCCGAGACAGGGGTGGTCAGCCCCAGCATTTT. Translation gives CASRDRGGQPQHF. The chain uses TRBV19 and TRBJ1-5, with 8 bases lining up with TRBD1. CDR1 is LNHDA and CDR2 is SQIVND in the germline V gene (reference sequence). The J segment lost 6 bases and the V segment lost 9 bases, leaving 7 bases of the junction unmatched. The CDR3 loop spans 13 amino acids.

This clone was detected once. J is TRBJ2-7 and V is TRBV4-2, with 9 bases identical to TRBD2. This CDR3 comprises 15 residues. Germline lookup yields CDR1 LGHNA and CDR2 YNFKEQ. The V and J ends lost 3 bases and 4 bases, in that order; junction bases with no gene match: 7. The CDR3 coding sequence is TGTGCCAGCAGCCAGGATCTAGCGGGGTGGTACGAGCAGTACTTC. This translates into CASSQDLAGWYEQYF.

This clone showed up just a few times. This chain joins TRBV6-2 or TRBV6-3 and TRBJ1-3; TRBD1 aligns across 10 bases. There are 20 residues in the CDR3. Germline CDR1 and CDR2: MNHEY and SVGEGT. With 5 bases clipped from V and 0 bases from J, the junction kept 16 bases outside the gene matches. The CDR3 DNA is TGTGCCAGCAGTCGTCGAACACTGGGACAGGGGATCACCTCTGGAAACACCATATATTTT. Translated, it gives CASSRRTLGQGITSGNTIYF.

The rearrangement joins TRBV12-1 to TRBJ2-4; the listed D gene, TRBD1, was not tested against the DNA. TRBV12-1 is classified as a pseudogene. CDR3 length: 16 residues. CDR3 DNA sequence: TGTGCCAGAGTCAGGCATGTAGTCCGGAATGAAAACATTCAGTACTTC. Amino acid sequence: CARVRHVVRNENIQYF.

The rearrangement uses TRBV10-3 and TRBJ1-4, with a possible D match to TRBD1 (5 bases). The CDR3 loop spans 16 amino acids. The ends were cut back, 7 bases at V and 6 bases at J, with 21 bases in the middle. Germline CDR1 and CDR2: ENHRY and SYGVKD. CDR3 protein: CAIKPGDGGGDEKLFF. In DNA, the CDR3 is TGTGCCATCAAACCTGGGGACGGCGGGGGTGATGAAAAACTGTTTTTT.

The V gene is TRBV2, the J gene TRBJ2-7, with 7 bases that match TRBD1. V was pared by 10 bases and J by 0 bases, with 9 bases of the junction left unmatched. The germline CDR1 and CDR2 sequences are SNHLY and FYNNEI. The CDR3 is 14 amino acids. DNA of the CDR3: TGTGCCAACTCCCGGGACAGACGCTCCTACGAGCAGTACTTC. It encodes CANSRDRRSYEQYF.

CDR3 DNA sequence: TGCGCCAGCAGCTTGGCCTCGGGGAGGGAAGCTTTCTTT. Protein product: CASSLASGREAFF. V usage is TRBV5-1 and J usage is TRBJ1-1; D remains unclear. Germline V CDR1 and CDR2: SGHRS, YFSETQ. There are 13 residues in the CDR3. V dropped 0 bases and J dropped 8 bases, with 11 bases sitting between them.